The next 11 T cell receptor beta chains were all read from a single sample in a study of shared clonotypes between healthy human individuals. Method: immunoSEQ multiplex PCR; TCRdb's copy keeps in-frame clones and lacks some. Of around 2.1 million clones listed, 85% to 95% are singletons. It was CD45RO-negative cells, positively selected for CCR7, that made up naive CD8 cells, with terminally differentiated effector memory CD45RA+ cells excluded. Material: naive CD8+ T cells from PBMCs. These receptor sequences come from a young man in good health. Some clones in this sample may be carry-over from other donors' samples.

The V call is TRBV6-4, the J call TRBJ1-2; no clear D. CDR1 and CDR2 (germline): MRHNA, SNTAGT. Trimming cost V 10 bases and J 10 bases, with 22 bases left between them. The CDR3 is 13 residues long. The CDR3 sequence: CATPPGVVVLYTF. In nucleotides, the CDR3 is TGTGCCACTCCACCAGGTGTCGTAGTCCTCTACACCTTC.

The rearrangement links TRBV10-3 to TRBJ1-1; D is perhaps TRBD1 (5 bases). Germline CDR1 ENHRY, CDR2 SYGVKD. The CDR3 has 16 residues. The ends were cut back, 0 bases at V and 2 bases at J, with 13 bases in the middle. CDR3 DNA: TGTGCCATCAGTGAGTCCGGGGGGTGGCTTAACACTGAAGCTTTCTTT. Translated, it gives CAISESGGWLNTEAFF.

The V gene is TRBV15, the J gene TRBJ2-1; unclear D gene. CDR3 size: 14 residues. Germline CDR1 is LNHNV and CDR2 is YYDKDF (reference sequence). V was pared by 7 bases and J by 9 bases, with 19 bases between. The CDR3 spells CATTAAPAWGEQFF. The CDR3 DNA is TGTGCCACCACAGCAGCGCCAGCTTGGGGTGAGCAGTTCTTC. Based on the CDR3 plus reference TRBV15 and TRBJ2-1, the full variable domain is DAMVIQNPRYQVTQFGKPVTLSCSQTLNHNVMYWYQQKSSQAPKLLFHYYDKDFNNEADTPDNFQSRRPNTSFCFLDIRSPGLGDTAMYLCATTAAPAWGEQFFGPGTRLTVL.

The J gene is TRBJ2-7, the V gene TRBV29-1; D might be TRBD2 (5 bases). The germline CDR1 and CDR2 sequences are SQVTM and ANQGSEA. V lost 3 bases, J lost 1 base, and 13 bases lay in between. The CDR3 has 14 residues. The CDR3 DNA is TGCAGCGTTGAGGTCAGGACTGAATCCTACGAGCAGTACTTC. This gives the protein CSVEVRTESYEQYF.

This clone was seen just once. In the same sample, other DNA sequences code for this CDR3. CDR3 loop: CASSWGTSYEQYF. In DNA, the CDR3 is TGCGCCAGCAGTTGGGGGACCTCCTACGAGCAGTACTTC. The rearrangement joins TRBV5-1 to TRBJ2-7; TRBD1 or TRBD2 may be the D gene (5 bases each). With 5 bases removed from V and 0 bases from J, the gap between germline ends came to 9 bases. Germline V gene data show CDR1 as SGHRS and CDR2 as YFSETQ. The CDR3 length is 13 residues.

The rearrangement uses TRBV4-1 and TRBJ2-2; 9 nucleotides match TRBD1. CDR1 and CDR2 from the germline V gene are MGHRA and YSYEKL. Trimming cost V 5 bases and J 4 bases; bases outside gene matches: 5. This CDR3 is 15 amino acids long. CDR3 residues: CASSDTGGSTGELFF. The CDR3 coding sequence is TGCGCCAGCAGCGATACAGGGGGCAGCACCGGGGAGCTGTTTTTT.

The rearrangement uses TRBV6-6 and TRBJ2-1; D is unclear. Per germline, CDR1 MNHNY and CDR2 SVGAGI (reference sequence). Trimming removed 8 bases at V and 1 base at J, with 9 bases between. This CDR3 contains 13 residues. CDR3 region: CASFSESYNEQFF. The CDR3 DNA is TGTGCCAGCTTCTCAGAATCCTACAATGAGCAGTTCTTC.

This chain uses TRBV6-5 with TRBJ2-7; TRBD2 might be the D (6 bases). This CDR3 comprises 16 residues. CDR1 is MNHEY and CDR2 is SVGAGI in the germline V gene. V dropped 0 bases and J dropped 2 bases, with 14 bases sitting between them. CDR3 in amino acids: CASSYSTGLRTYEQYF. The DNA of the CDR3 is TGTGCCAGCAGTTACTCGACGGGACTTAGAACCTACGAGCAGTACTTC.

The chain joins TRBV9 to TRBJ2-2; 8 bases map to TRBD1. Germline V CDR1 and CDR2: SGDLS, YYNGEE. This CDR3 has 16 amino acids. The V segment lost 4 bases and the J segment 6 bases; nucleotides outside the gene matches: 11. The chain's CDR3 is CASSLYRGSRSGELFF. In DNA form, the CDR3 reads TGTGCCAGCAGCCTTTACAGGGGGAGTCGCTCCGGGGAGCTGTTTTTT.

The chain joins TRBV27 to TRBJ2-7, with D perhaps matching TRBD1 (6 bases). CDR3 length: 12 residues. Looked up from germline, CDR1 is MNHEY and CDR2 is SMNVEV (reference sequence). V gave up 8 bases and J gave up 3 bases, with 11 bases separating them. Here the CDR3 reads CASGQGYYEQYF. CDR3 DNA sequence: TGTGCCAGCGGCCAGGGGTACTACGAGCAGTACTTC.

This chain links TRBV29-1 with TRBJ2-1, with 7 positions matching TRBD2. The V gene end was trimmed by 7 bases and the J gene end by 2 bases; junction bases not matched to a gene: 8. CDR1 and CDR2 from the germline V gene are SQVTM and ANQGSEA. This CDR3 is 14 amino acids long. The CDR3 coding sequence is TGCAGCGCCAGGGAGGGAACCACCTACAATGAGCAGTTCTTC. It codes for CSAREGTTYNEQFF.